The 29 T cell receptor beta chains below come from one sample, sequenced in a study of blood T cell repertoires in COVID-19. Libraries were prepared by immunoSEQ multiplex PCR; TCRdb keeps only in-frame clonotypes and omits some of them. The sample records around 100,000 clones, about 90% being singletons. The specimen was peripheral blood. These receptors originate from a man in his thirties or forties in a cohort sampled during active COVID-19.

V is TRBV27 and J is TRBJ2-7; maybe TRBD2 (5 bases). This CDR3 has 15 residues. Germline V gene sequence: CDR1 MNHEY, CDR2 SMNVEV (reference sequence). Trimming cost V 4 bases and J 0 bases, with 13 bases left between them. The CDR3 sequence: CASSSHLTNSYEQYF. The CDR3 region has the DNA TGTGCCAGCAGTTCCCACTTGACTAACTCCTACGAGCAGTACTTC.

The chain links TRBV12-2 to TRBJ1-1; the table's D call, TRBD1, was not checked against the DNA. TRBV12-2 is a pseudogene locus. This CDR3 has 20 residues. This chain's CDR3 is CASRLAPLTRDSKEGTEAFF. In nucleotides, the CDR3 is TGTGCAAGTCGCTTAGCGCCCCTAACCCGGGACAGTAAAGAAGGGACTGAAGCTTTCTTT.

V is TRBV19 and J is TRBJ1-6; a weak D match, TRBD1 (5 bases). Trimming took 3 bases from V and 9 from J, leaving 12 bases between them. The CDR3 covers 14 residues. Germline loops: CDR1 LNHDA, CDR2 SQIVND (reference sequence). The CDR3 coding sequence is TGTGCCAGTAGTATCGGGGAGGGGATTTCACCCCTCCACTTT. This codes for CASSIGEGISPLHF.

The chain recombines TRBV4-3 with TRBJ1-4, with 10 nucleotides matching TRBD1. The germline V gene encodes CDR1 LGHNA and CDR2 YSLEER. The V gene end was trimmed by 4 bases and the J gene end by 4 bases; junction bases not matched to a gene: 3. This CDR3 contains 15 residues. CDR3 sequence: CASSPRDRGNEKLFF. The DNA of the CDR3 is TGCGCCAGCAGCCCAAGGGACAGGGGTAATGAAAAACTGTTTTTT.

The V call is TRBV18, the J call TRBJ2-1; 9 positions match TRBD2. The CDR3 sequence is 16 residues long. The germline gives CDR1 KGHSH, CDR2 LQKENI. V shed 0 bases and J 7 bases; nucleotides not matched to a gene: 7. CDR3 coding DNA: TGTGCCAGCTCACCACCTGGGGCTAGCGGGGCAAATGAGCAGTTCTTC. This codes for CASSPPGASGANEQFF.

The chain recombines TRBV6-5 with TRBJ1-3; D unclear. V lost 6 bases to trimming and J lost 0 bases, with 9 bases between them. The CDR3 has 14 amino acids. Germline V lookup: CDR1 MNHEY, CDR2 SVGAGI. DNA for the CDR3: TGTGCCAGCAGGTCCCCGTTCTCTGGAAACACCATATATTTT. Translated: CASRSPFSGNTIYF.

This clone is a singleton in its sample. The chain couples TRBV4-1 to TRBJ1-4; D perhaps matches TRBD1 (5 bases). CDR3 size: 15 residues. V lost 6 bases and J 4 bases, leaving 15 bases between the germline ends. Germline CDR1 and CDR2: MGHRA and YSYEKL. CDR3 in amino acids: CASSQTQGGNEKLFF. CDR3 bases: TGCGCCAGCAGTCAAACCCAGGGTGGTAATGAAAAACTGTTTTTT.

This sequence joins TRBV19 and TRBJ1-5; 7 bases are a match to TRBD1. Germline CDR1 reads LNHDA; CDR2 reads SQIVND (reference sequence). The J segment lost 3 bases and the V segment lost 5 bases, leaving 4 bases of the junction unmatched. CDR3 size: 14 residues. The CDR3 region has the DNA TGTGCCAGTAGTCCCACAGGGGACAATCAGCCCCAGCATTTT. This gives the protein CASSPTGDNQPQHF.

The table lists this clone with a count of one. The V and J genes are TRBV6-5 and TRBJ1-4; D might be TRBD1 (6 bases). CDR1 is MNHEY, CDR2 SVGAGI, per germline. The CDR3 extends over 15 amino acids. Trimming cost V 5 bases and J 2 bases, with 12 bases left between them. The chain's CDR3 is CASSPWGRTNEKLFF. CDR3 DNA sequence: TGTGCCAGCAGTCCCTGGGGGCGGACTAATGAAAAACTGTTTTTT.

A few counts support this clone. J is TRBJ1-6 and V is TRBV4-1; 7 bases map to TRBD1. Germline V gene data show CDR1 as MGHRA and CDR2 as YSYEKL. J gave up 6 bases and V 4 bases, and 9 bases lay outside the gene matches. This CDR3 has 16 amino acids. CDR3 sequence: CASSPLKGQPNSPLHF. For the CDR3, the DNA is TGCGCCAGCAGCCCCCTGAAGGGACAGCCTAATTCACCCCTCCACTTT.

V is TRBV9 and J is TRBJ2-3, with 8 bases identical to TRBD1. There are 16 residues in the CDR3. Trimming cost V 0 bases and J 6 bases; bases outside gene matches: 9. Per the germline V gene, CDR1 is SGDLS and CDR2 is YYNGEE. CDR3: CASSVEGTGPSDTQYF. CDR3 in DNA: TGTGCCAGCAGCGTAGAAGGGACAGGACCCTCGGATACGCAGTATTTT.

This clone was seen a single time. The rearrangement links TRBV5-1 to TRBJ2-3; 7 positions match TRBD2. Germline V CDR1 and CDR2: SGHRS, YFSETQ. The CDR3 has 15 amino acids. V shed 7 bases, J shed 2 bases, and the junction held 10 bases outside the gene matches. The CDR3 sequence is CASAAGNLLTDTQYF. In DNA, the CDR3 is TGCGCCAGCGCAGCGGGGAACCTACTCACAGATACGCAGTATTTT.

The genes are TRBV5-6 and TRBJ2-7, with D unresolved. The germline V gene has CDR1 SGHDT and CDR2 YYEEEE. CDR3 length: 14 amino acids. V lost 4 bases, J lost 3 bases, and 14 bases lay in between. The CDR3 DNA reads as TGTGCCAGCAGCACCGGCCGGCGGCACTACGAGCAGTACTTC. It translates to CASSTGRRHYEQYF.

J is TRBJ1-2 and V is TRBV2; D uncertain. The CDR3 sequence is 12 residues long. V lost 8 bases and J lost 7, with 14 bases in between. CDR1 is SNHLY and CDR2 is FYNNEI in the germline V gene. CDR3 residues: CASLEGRAGYTF. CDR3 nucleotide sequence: TGTGCCAGCCTGGAGGGTCGGGCTGGCTACACCTTC.

The CDR3 region has the DNA TGTGCCAGCAATAAAGGACAGGACAAATACTTC. This encodes CASNKGQDKYF. The rearrangement links TRBV2 to TRBJ2-5, with TRBD1 identical over 7 bases. Germline CDR1 and CDR2: SNHLY and FYNNEI. V lost 7 bases to trimming and J lost 14 bases; unmatched junction nucleotides: 10. The CDR3 sequence is 11 residues long.

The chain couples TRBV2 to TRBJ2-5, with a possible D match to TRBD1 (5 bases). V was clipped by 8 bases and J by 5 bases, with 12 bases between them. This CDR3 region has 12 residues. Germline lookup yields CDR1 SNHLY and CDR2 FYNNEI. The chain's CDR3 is CASRPAGETQYF. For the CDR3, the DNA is TGTGCCAGCCGGCCCGCAGGGGAGACCCAGTACTTC.

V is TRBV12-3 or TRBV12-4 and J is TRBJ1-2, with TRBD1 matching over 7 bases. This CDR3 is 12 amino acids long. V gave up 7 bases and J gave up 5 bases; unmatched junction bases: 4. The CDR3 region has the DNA TGTGCCAGCACCTGGGACAGTTATGGCTACACCTTC. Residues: CASTWDSYGYTF.

CDR3 bases: TGTGCCAGCAGCTTGGAGGGAGGGTGGGGCAATCAGCCCCAGCATTTT. This translates into CASSLEGGWGNQPQHF. This chain links TRBV5-8 with TRBJ1-5; D gene unclear. This CDR3 comprises 16 residues. V was trimmed by 0 bases and J by 2 bases, leaving 12 bases between them. Germline CDR1 is SGHTS and CDR2 is YDEGEE. The whole variable domain, remainder taken from reference TRBV5-8 and TRBJ1-5, is EAGVTQSPTHLIKTRGQQATLRCSPISGHTSVYWYQQALGLGLQFLLWYDEGEERNRGNFPPRFSGRQFPNYSSELNVNALELEDSALYLCASSLEGGWGNQPQHFGDGTRLSIL.

CDR3 DNA sequence: TGCGCCAGCTCCTGGGGGGGAGCCACTGAAGCTTTCTTT. Amino acids: CASSWGGATEAFF. This rearrangement joins TRBV5-1 to TRBJ1-1; tentatively, D is TRBD1 (5 bases). Germline CDR1 SGHRS, CDR2 YFSETQ. The CDR3 has 13 amino acids. Trimming shortened V by 7 bases and J by 4 bases, and 14 bases separated the two germline ends.

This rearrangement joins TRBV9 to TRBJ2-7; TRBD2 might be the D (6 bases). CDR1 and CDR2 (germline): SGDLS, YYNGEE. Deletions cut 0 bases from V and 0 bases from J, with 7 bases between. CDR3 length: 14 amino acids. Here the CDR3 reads CASSVGTNSYEQYF. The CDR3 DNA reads TGTGCCAGCAGCGTAGGGACTAACTCCTACGAGCAGTACTTC.

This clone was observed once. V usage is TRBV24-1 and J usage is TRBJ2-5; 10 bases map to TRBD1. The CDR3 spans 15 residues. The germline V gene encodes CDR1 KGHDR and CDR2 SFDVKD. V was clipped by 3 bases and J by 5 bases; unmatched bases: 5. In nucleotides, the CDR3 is TGTGCCACCAGTGATCTGACAGGGGGCGGCGAGACCCAGTACTTC. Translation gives CATSDLTGGGETQYF.

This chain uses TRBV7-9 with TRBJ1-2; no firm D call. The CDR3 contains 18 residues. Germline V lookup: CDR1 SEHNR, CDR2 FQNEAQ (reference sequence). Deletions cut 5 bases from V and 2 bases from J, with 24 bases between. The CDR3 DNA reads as TGTGCCAGCAGCCGCACTAGGCCCTCCCAGGCCGGGAACTATGGCTACACCTTC. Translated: CASSRTRPSQAGNYGYTF.

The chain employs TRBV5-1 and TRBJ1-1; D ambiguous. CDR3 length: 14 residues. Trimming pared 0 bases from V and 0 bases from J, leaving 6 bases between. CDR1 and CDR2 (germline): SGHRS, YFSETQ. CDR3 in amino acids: CASSLEPLNTEAFF. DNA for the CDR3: TGCGCCAGCAGCTTGGAGCCATTGAACACTGAAGCTTTCTTT.

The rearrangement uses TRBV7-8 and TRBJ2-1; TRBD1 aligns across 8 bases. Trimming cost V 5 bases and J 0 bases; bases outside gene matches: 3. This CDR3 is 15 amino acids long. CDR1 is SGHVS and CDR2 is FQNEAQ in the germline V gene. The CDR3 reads CASSGDRGSYNEQFF. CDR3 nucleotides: TGTGCCAGCAGCGGAGACAGGGGCTCCTACAATGAGCAGTTCTTC.

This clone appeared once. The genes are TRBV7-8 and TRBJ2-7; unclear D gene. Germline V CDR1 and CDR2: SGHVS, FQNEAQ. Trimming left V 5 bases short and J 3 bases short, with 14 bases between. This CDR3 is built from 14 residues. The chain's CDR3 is CASSLSGLFYEQYF. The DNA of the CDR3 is TGTGCCAGCAGCCTCAGTGGCTTGTTCTACGAGCAGTACTTC.

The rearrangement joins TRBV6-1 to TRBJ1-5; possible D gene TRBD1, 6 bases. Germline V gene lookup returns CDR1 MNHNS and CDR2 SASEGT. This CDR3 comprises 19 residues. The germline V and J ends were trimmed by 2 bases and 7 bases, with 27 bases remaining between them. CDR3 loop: CASSESVVGQGSLGQPQHF. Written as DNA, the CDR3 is TGTGCCAGCAGTGAATCAGTGGTAGGGCAGGGGAGCCTGGGGCAGCCCCAGCATTTT.

CDR3 protein: CASSGGGSSYEQYF. The CDR3 coding sequence is TGTGCCAGCAGCGGCGGGGGGTCCTCCTACGAGCAGTACTTC. The chain employs TRBV5-4 and TRBJ2-7, with TRBD2 identical over 8 bases. J gave up 0 bases and V 4 bases, and 3 bases lay outside the gene matches. Germline CDR1 and CDR2: SGHNT and YYREEE (reference sequence). There are 14 residues in the CDR3.

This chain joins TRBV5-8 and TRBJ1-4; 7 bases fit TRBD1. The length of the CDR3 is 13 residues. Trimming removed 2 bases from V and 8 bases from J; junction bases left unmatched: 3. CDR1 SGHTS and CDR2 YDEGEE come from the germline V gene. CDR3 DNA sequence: TGTGCCAGCAGCTTCCGGGACAGCGAAAAACTGTTTTTT. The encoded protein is CASSFRDSEKLFF. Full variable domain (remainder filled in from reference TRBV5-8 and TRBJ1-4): EAGVTQSPTHLIKTRGQQATLRCSPISGHTSVYWYQQALGLGLQFLLWYDEGEERNRGNFPPRFSGRQFPNYSSELNVNALELEDSALYLCASSFRDSEKLFFGSGTQLSVL.

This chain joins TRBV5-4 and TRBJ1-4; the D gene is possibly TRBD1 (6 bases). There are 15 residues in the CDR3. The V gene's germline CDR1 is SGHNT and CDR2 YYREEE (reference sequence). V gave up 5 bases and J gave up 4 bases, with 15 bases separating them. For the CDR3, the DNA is TGTGCCAGCAGTATCAAACAGGGCAATAATGAAAAACTGTTTTTT. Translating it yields CASSIKQGNNEKLFF.